This T cell receptor beta chain was identified in a study of blood T cell repertoires in COVID-19. About the research overall: Whether acute or convalescent, the COVID-19 samples came from the United States, Italy and Spain.

Participants' reported clinical history set cohort assignment. All recovered Cohort 3 donors got two negative PCRs, got clearance, or saw symptom resolution. CDR1 is LNHNV and CDR2 is YYDKDF in the germline V gene (reference sequence). CDR3 length: 16 residues. The V segment lost 1 base and the J segment 3 bases; nucleotides outside the gene matches: 8. A single count supports this clone. Methods used by the authors: Reference gene primer amplification gave estimated nucleated cell counts. TCRdb's table, derived via immunoSEQ multiplex PCR, lists solely in-frame clones and lacks some. V and J calls and clone size follow that table, whereas D and trimming were derived from the DNA. The sample yields about 200,000 clones, about four fifths seen once.

This chain links TRBV15 with TRBJ1-2; 7 positions agree with TRBD1. This clonotype was sampled from a man aged 35 to 55 who had recovered from COVID-19. The source material was PBMCs or T cells enriched from blood (not recorded which). CDR3: CATSRGQGNSDYGYTF. The CDR3 DNA reads as TGTGCCACCAGCAGAGGACAGGGAAATAGTGACTATGGCTACACCTTC.